This record looks at one TCR beta chain sequence and its context. The source of the sample is a study of cytomegalovirus exposure and HLA in healthy donors. Germline V gene data show CDR1 as SGHNT and CDR2 as YYREEE (reference sequence). The CDR3 has 15 residues. V was clipped by 6 bases and J by 9 bases; unmatched bases: 14. 60 Vbeta and 13 Jbeta primers were used in PCR. Produced via immunoSEQ multiplex PCR; TCRdb's table is partial and in-frame only. Of roughly 110,000 clones listed, 75% to 85% are singletons. The source material was PBMCs. The source of this sequence is a woman aged 18-29 years in good health and CMV-seropositive. The chain has TRBV5-4 and TRBJ2-1, with 8 nucleotides matching TRBD2. CDR3 coding DNA: TGTGCCAGCACCCCGGGACTAGAGGAAGGGGGTGAGCAGTTCTTC. It is translated as CASTPGLEEGGEQFF.